This TCR beta chain was profiled in a study of cytomegalovirus exposure and HLA in healthy donors. General study points: A later analysis linked a missense variant in DCLRE1C to the trimming of TCR beta V and J genes. It was 164 TCR beta chains that were listed as cytomegalovirus-associated. Within an earlier analysis, most TCR beta V segments proved productive either about 87% or about 30% of the time.

Though probably carrying unrecorded immune exposures, donors were nominally healthy at sampling. V was clipped by 0 bases and J by 7 bases; unmatched bases: 12. CDR3 length equals 16 residues. Germline-derived CDR1 and CDR2 are MGHRA and YSYEKL. With regard to this clone: Its antigen is currently unknown.

PCR was performed using 60 Vbeta and 13 Jbeta primers. Produced via immunoSEQ multiplex PCR; TCRdb's table is partial and in-frame only. The sample yields about 65,000 clones, 60% to 65% seen once. The rearrangement joins TRBV4-1 to TRBJ2-7; 7 bases fit TRBD2. The TCR was taken from a man aged 30 to 39 in good health and CMV-seronegative. The sequenced sample consisted of PBMCs. The chain's CDR3 is CASSQDWSAGRREQYF. The CDR3 region has the DNA TGCGCCAGCAGCCAAGACTGGTCAGCGGGGCGCAGGGAGCAGTACTTC.